A selection of T cell receptor beta chains follows, all from one sample in a study of shared clonotypes between healthy human individuals. Sequencing was performed with immunoSEQ multiplex PCR; in TCRdb, only in-frame clones are kept and a portion is missing. This table has over a million clones, approximately 78% appearing once. Sequencing was done on a sample of memory CD4+ T cells from PBMCs. The receptors come from a man aged 18 to 30 in good health. Some clones in this sample may be carry-over from other donors' samples. CDR3s leave out the opening cysteine and the closing phenylalanine or tryptophan.

TRBJ1-2	TRBV5-1	ASSLAVGRNYGYT
TRBJ2-5	TRBV2	ASTGAQETQY
TRBJ2-7	TRBV19	ASSPTGYYYEQY
TRBJ1-1	TRBV5-4	ASSLASGGAGNTEAF
TRBJ1-4	TRBV21-1	ASSKYRRDNATNEKLF
TRBJ1-4	TRBV20-1	SAKVGEKLF
TRBJ1-2	TRBV19	ASSIGGGGKPYGYT
TRBJ2-3	TRBV5-1	ASSWTDASTDTQY
TRBJ1-2	TRBV30	AWTGGQVGYT
TRBJ2-5	TRBV5-1	ASSQGGTREETQY
TRBJ2-2	TRBV19	ASRPGLLNTGELF
TRBJ2-1	TRBV7-9	ASTSGTGYNEQF
TRBJ1-4	TRBV28	ASSATRDRDEKLF
TRBJ2-5	TRBV11-3	ASSRGTSGSQETQY
TRBJ1-2	TRBV7-9	ASSLRPTGGYGYT
TRBJ2-1	TRBV7-9	ASSLFNRYEQF
TRBJ1-2	TRBV4-2	ASSQDTANYGYT
TRBJ2-5	TRBV5-4	ASSLAVSDQETQY
TRBJ1-3	TRBV23-1	ASSQSRGITGNTIY
TRBJ2-2	TRBV25-1	ASSEYRLAGDTGELF
TRBJ2-1	TRBV18	ASSPFGRDSYNEQF
TRBJ2-1	TRBV28	ASSSPEVNSYNEQF
TRBJ1-5	TRBV6-6	ASSYTGRDQPQH
TRBJ2-1	TRBV6-4	ASSDWSGSRDEQF
TRBJ2-2	TRBV11-3	ASSFETSGTGELF
TRBJ1-1	TRBV19	ASSTVAEAF
TRBJ2-5	TRBV5-1	ASSREWEETQY
TRBJ1-2	TRBV6-6	ASSHGGGDHGYT